The 26 T cell receptor beta chains listed next were all sequenced from one sample in a study of blood T cell repertoires in COVID-19. Using immunoSEQ multiplex PCR, the repertoire was profiled, and TCRdb retains in-frame clones only, with some absent. The table includes approximately 300,000 clones, 80% to 90% detected once. The sequencing input was PBMCs or T cells enriched from blood (not recorded which). These receptors came from a woman in her twenties or thirties who had recovered from COVID-19.

The chain couples TRBV5-1 to TRBJ1-6; 7 bases fit TRBD1. Germline V CDR1 and CDR2: SGHRS, YFSETQ. V dropped 0 bases and J dropped 14; count of bases not matched to a gene: 5. This CDR3 comprises 13 residues. CDR3 amino acids: CASSLGQGLSLHF. DNA for the CDR3: TGCGCCAGCAGCTTGGGACAGGGCCTTTCCCTCCACTTT. The full variable domain, its missing parts supplied by reference TRBV5-1 and TRBJ1-6, is KAGVTQTPRYLIKTRGQQVTLSCSPISGHRSVSWYQQTPGQGLQFLFEYFSETQRNKGNFPGRFSGRQFSNSRSEMNVSTLELGDSALYLCASSLGQGLSLHFGNGTRLTVT.

The chain has TRBV7-2 and TRBJ2-2; D is perhaps TRBD1 (7 bases). The CDR3 extends over 17 amino acids. CDR1 SGHTA and CDR2 FQGNSA come from the germline V gene. The V end lost 5 bases, the J end lost 3 bases, and 19 bases lay between the germline ends. CDR3 region: CASSPRGRGIDTGELFF. The CDR3 bases are TGTGCCAGCAGCCCTAGGGGGCGGGGTATCGACACCGGGGAGCTGTTTTTT.

This chain joins TRBV9 and TRBJ2-3; 7 nucleotides agree with TRBD2. J gave up 4 bases and V 3 bases, and 5 bases lay outside the gene matches. Germline loops: CDR1 SGDLS, CDR2 YYNGEE. The CDR3 sequence is 14 residues long. CDR3 loop: CASSALGGADTQYF. As DNA, the CDR3 is TGTGCCAGCAGCGCCCTGGGGGGGGCAGATACGCAGTATTTT. Filled out from reference TRBV9 and TRBJ2-3, the complete variable domain reads DSGVTQTPKHLITATGQRVTLRCSPRSGDLSVYWYQQSLDQGLQFLIQYYNGEERAKGNILERFSAQQFPDLHSELNLSSLELGDSALYFCASSALGGADTQYFGPGTRLTVL.

V gene TRBV19 combines with J gene TRBJ1-2; D gene uncertain. The germline V gene has CDR1 LNHDA and CDR2 SQIVND (reference sequence). The CDR3 extends over 11 amino acids. V lost 3 bases and J lost 9, with 8 bases in between. DNA of the CDR3: TGTGCCAGTAGTATTCGGGATAGCTACACCTTC. Amino acid sequence: CASSIRDSYTF.

The chain uses TRBV2 and TRBJ1-1; TRBD1 might be the D (6 bases). Trimming stripped 6 bases from V and 1 base from J, with 9 bases between. The germline V gene encodes CDR1 SNHLY and CDR2 FYNNEI. This CDR3 is built from 13 residues. The CDR3 reads CASRGDKNTEAFF. Written as DNA, the CDR3 is TGTGCCAGCAGAGGGGACAAGAACACTGAAGCTTTCTTT.

To note about this clone: The identical CDR3 is also encoded by other nucleotide sequences in the sample. The chain links TRBV7-2 to TRBJ2-1, with 10 nucleotides matching TRBD2. J gave up 2 bases and V 4 bases, and 2 bases lay outside the gene matches. The CDR3 covers 15 residues. Germline-derived CDR1 and CDR2 are SGHTA and FQGNSA. CDR3 amino acids: CASSSSGGPYNEQFF. CDR3 nucleotides: TGTGCCAGCAGCTCTAGCGGGGGCCCCTACAATGAGCAGTTCTTC. The entire variable domain, with the rest obtained from reference TRBV7-2 and TRBJ2-1, is as follows: GAGVSQSPSNKVTEKGKDVELRCDPISGHTALYWYRQSLGQGLEFLIYFQGNSAPDKSGLPSDRFSAERTGGSVSTLTIQRTQQEDSAVYLCASSSSGGPYNEQFFGPGTRLTVL.

The chain links TRBV5-1 to TRBJ2-7, with TRBD1 matching 10 bases. Trimming at V came to 5 bases and at J to 4 bases, leaving 6 bases not matched to a gene. This CDR3 is 14 amino acids long. CDR1 SGHRS and CDR2 YFSETQ come from the germline V gene. CDR3 sequence reads: CASSRPGQGYEQYF. CDR3 bases: TGCGCCAGCAGTCGTCCGGGACAGGGGTACGAGCAGTACTTC. The complete variable domain, with remaining parts taken from reference TRBV5-1 and TRBJ2-7, reads KAGVTQTPRYLIKTRGQQVTLSCSPISGHRSVSWYQQTPGQGLQFLFEYFSETQRNKGNFPGRFSGRQFSNSRSEMNVSTLELGDSALYLCASSRPGQGYEQYFGPGTRLTVT.

This chain links TRBV2 with TRBJ1-5, with no clear D. Germline V gene sequence: CDR1 SNHLY, CDR2 FYNNEI. This CDR3 is 12 amino acids long. V was pared by 1 base and J by 7 bases, with 5 bases between. CDR3 loop: CASSEGGQPQHF. In DNA form, the CDR3 reads TGTGCCAGCAGTGAAGGAGGCCAGCCCCAGCATTTT.

V is TRBV29-1 and J is TRBJ1-1; D is undetermined. Trimming stripped 4 bases from V and 1 base from J, with 10 bases between. Germline CDR1 and CDR2: SQVTM and ANQGSEA. CDR3 length equals 13 residues. Written as DNA, the CDR3 is TGCAGCGTTGGAAGGGAGAGGAACACTGAAGCTTTCTTT. Its translation: CSVGRERNTEAFF.

The genes are TRBV19 and TRBJ1-2, with TRBD1 matching over 7 bases. Trimming removed 6 bases from V and 4 bases from J; junction bases left unmatched: 5. The CDR3 extends over 13 amino acids. Germline lookup yields CDR1 LNHDA and CDR2 SQIVND (reference sequence). CDR3 amino acids: CASRLTGSYGYTF. The CDR3 DNA is TGTGCCAGTAGGTTGACAGGGAGCTATGGCTACACCTTC. The whole variable domain, filled in from reference TRBV19 and TRBJ1-2, reads DGGITQSPKYLFRKEGQNVTLSCEQNLNHDAMYWYRQDPGQGLRLIYYSQIVNDFQKGDIAEGYSVSREKKESFPLTVTSAQKNPTAFYLCASRLTGSYGYTFGSGTRLTVV.

The rearrangement uses TRBV11-2 and TRBJ2-1, with TRBD2 matching 8 bases. The V gene end was trimmed by 5 bases and the J gene end by 10 bases; junction bases not matched to a gene: 16. The CDR3 is 16 amino acids. Germline V gene lookup returns CDR1 SGHAT and CDR2 FQNNGV. This CDR3 is CASSRPGGGPGGEQFF. Written as DNA, the CDR3 is TGTGCCAGCAGCCGGCCGGGCGGGGGGCCGGGGGGAGAGCAGTTCTTC.

This clone has at least ten counts. The chain combines TRBV5-1 with TRBJ1-3, with a possible D match to TRBD1 (6 bases). The germline V gene encodes CDR1 SGHRS and CDR2 YFSETQ. V was cut by 0 bases and J by 3 bases, with 10 bases left in between. CDR3 length: 15 amino acids. Here the CDR3 reads CASSLAAGDGNTIYF. The CDR3 coding sequence is TGCGCCAGCAGCTTGGCGGCAGGGGATGGAAACACCATATATTTT.

This chain links TRBV5-1 with TRBJ1-1; D might be TRBD1 (6 bases). Trimming removed 0 bases at V and 1 base at J, with 13 bases between. The CDR3 is 16 amino acids. The V gene's germline CDR1 is SGHRS and CDR2 YFSETQ. CDR3 sequence reads: CASSLAPGAPNTEAFF. The CDR3 DNA reads as TGCGCCAGCAGCTTGGCCCCAGGGGCCCCGAACACTGAAGCTTTCTTT.

The chain has TRBV5-1 and TRBJ2-7, with TRBD1 as a possible D gene (6 bases). Germline CDR1 is SGHRS and CDR2 is YFSETQ. The V and J ends lost 5 bases and 2 bases respectively, with 14 bases between them. The CDR3 is made up of 14 amino acids. This CDR3 is CASRPTGKPYEQYF. The CDR3 nucleotides read TGCGCCAGCAGACCCACAGGGAAACCCTACGAGCAGTACTTC.

The chain links TRBV5-1 to TRBJ2-7, with 7 bases aligning to TRBD1. The CDR3 runs to 14 residues. Germline V lookup: CDR1 SGHRS, CDR2 YFSETQ. V dropped 5 bases and J dropped 3; count of bases not matched to a gene: 8. CDR3 sequence (DNA): TGCGCCAGCAGTACGGGACAGTTTAACTACGAGCAGTACTTC. It specifies CASSTGQFNYEQYF. Complete variable domain (other parts from reference TRBV5-1 and TRBJ2-7): KAGVTQTPRYLIKTRGQQVTLSCSPISGHRSVSWYQQTPGQGLQFLFEYFSETQRNKGNFPGRFSGRQFSNSRSEMNVSTLELGDSALYLCASSTGQFNYEQYFGPGTRLTVT.

J is TRBJ1-6 and V is TRBV18; 8 bases are shared with TRBD1. The CDR3 is 17 amino acids. Germline assignment: CDR1 KGHSH and CDR2 LQKENI. V was pared by 2 bases and J by 8 bases, with 11 bases of the junction left unmatched. Here the CDR3 reads CASSPGGRQGRDSPLHF. CDR3 nucleotides: TGTGCCAGCTCACCAGGAGGGCGACAGGGGAGGGATTCACCCCTCCACTTT.

This rearrangement joins TRBV7-9 to TRBJ1-5; 7 bases line up with TRBD1. From germline, CDR1 is SEHNR and CDR2 FQNEAQ (reference sequence). There are 14 residues in the CDR3. Trimming at V came to 4 bases and at J to 4 bases, leaving 4 bases not matched to a gene. CDR3 DNA: TGTGCCAGCAGCTCGGACAGGCCAAATCAGCCCCAGCATTTT. Encoded protein: CASSSDRPNQPQHF.

The V and J genes are TRBV4-3 and TRBJ2-2; D is undetermined. Per germline, CDR1 LGHNA and CDR2 YSLEER. The CDR3 spans 12 residues. V was pared by 5 bases and J by 5 bases, with 6 bases between. As DNA, the CDR3 is TGCGCCAGCAGCTGGAGAACCGGGGAGCTGTTTTTT. Translation: CASSWRTGELFF.

This chain uses TRBV30 with TRBJ1-1; D gene unclear. The germline V gene encodes CDR1 GTSNPN and CDR2 SVGIG (reference sequence). V was shortened by 0 bases and J by 4 bases, with 9 bases between the two germline ends. This CDR3 has 13 residues. CDR3 sequence: CAWSVEVITEAFF. The CDR3 DNA reads as TGTGCCTGGAGTGTAGAGGTAATCACTGAAGCTTTCTTT.

This clone was found a few times. The genes are TRBV4-1 and TRBJ2-1, with 7 bases that match TRBD2. The junction had 11 bases not matched to a gene; V was cut back by 8 bases and J by 1 base. The CDR3 spans 16 residues. The germline CDR1 and CDR2 sequences are MGHRA and YSYEKL. The CDR3 reads CASGLFEAGSYNEQFF. As DNA, the CDR3 is TGCGCCAGCGGGCTGTTTGAAGCGGGGTCCTACAATGAGCAGTTCTTC.

The chain employs TRBV6-1 and TRBJ1-2, with TRBD1 matching over 9 bases. This CDR3 comprises 14 residues. The V and J ends lost 3 bases and 1 base, in that order; junction bases with no gene match: 0. CDR1 and CDR2 from the germline V gene are MNHNS and SASEGT. The CDR3 region is CASSEGQGNYGYTF. CDR3 DNA sequence: TGTGCCAGCAGTGAGGGACAGGGTAACTATGGCTACACCTTC.

This chain joins TRBV15 and TRBJ1-5; no clear D. The CDR3 loop spans 14 amino acids. V was pared by 0 bases and J by 5 bases, with 8 bases between. Looked up from germline, CDR1 is LNHNV and CDR2 is YYDKDF (reference sequence). The CDR3 reads CATSRDTGYQPQHF. CDR3 sequence (DNA): TGTGCCACCAGCAGAGATACCGGGTATCAGCCCCAGCATTTT.

The chain is built from TRBV29-1 and TRBJ1-2; D is perhaps TRBD1 (6 bases). This CDR3 region has 11 residues. Germline-derived CDR1 and CDR2 are SQVTM and ANQGSEA. V dropped 5 bases and J dropped 8 bases, with 12 bases sitting between them. The CDR3 spells CSVPQGAGYTF. CDR3 nucleotide sequence: TGCAGCGTTCCACAGGGTGCGGGCTACACCTTC.

The chain recombines TRBV7-6 with TRBJ2-7; the D gene is possibly TRBD2 (5 bases). V was clipped by 3 bases and J by 4 bases, with 10 bases between them. The V gene's germline CDR1 is SGHVS and CDR2 FNYEAQ. This CDR3 has 13 residues. CDR3 loop: CASSFGGGYEQYF. CDR3 DNA sequence: TGTGCCAGCAGCTTCGGAGGCGGGTACGAGCAGTACTTC.

The chain combines TRBV3-1 (or the pseudogene TRBV3-2) with TRBJ2-7; 9 bases map to TRBD2. The ends lost 3 bases at V and 3 bases at J; junction bases unmatched: 18. From germline, CDR1 is LGHDT and CDR2 YNNKEL (reference sequence). CDR3 length: 19 amino acids. The CDR3 nucleotides are TGTGCCAGCAGCCACCAATCTAGGGAGGCTAGCGGGGTCTTCTACGAGCAGTACTTC. As protein: CASSHQSREASGVFYEQYF.

As DNA, the CDR3 is TGTGCCAGCAGCTGGACAGGGGGCCAACTAGCCAAAAACATTCAGTACTTC. This sequence encodes CASSWTGGQLAKNIQYF. The chain has TRBV7-2 and TRBJ2-4; 11 positions agree with TRBD1. Trimming took 4 bases from V and 0 from J; bases not matched to a gene: 5. Germline V gives CDR1 SGHTA, CDR2 FQGNSA. This CDR3 spans 17 amino acids.